Presented here are 14 T cell receptor beta chains from one specimen sequenced in a study of cytomegalovirus exposure and HLA in healthy donors. Both 60 Vbeta primers and 13 Jbeta primers went into the PCR. Generated by immunoSEQ multiplex PCR, the TCRdb table keeps only in-frame clones and is missing some. The table shows 77,000 or so clones, with approximately 71% occurring only once. The sample taken for sequencing was PBMCs. The receptors were gathered from a woman aged 40 to 50 in good health and CMV-seronegative.

The chain joins TRBV6-1 to TRBJ1-2, with no clear D. Between the trimmed V and J ends, which lost 6 bases and 6 bases, there was a span of 17 bases. The CDR3 consists of 14 residues. Per germline, CDR1 MNHNS and CDR2 SASEGT. CDR3 amino acids: CASRPGEGSDGYTF. The DNA for the CDR3 is TGTGCCAGCAGACCCGGCGAGGGTAGTGATGGCTACACCTTC.

This rearrangement joins TRBV19 to TRBJ1-3; perhaps TRBD1 as D (6 bases). The length of the CDR3 is 15 residues. V lost 4 bases, J lost 1 base, and 11 bases lay in between. Germline assignment: CDR1 LNHDA and CDR2 SQIVND (reference sequence). The CDR3 coding sequence is TGTGCCAGTAGTACCCGGGACATATCTGGAAACACCATATATTTT. It specifies CASSTRDISGNTIYF. The full variable domain, its missing parts supplied by reference TRBV19 and TRBJ1-3, is DGGITQSPKYLFRKEGQNVTLSCEQNLNHDAMYWYRQDPGQGLRLIYYSQIVNDFQKGDIAEGYSVSREKKESFPLTVTSAQKNPTAFYLCASSTRDISGNTIYFGEGSWLTVV.

The chain recombines TRBV19 with TRBJ2-2, with a possible D match to TRBD1 (5 bases). CDR1 is LNHDA, CDR2 SQIVND, per germline (reference sequence). Trimming removed 5 bases at V and 7 bases at J, with 14 bases between. This CDR3 is built from 14 residues. The CDR3 coding sequence is TGTGCCAGTAGTCTCCTACAAGGGGTCGGGGAGCTGTTTTTT. It translates to CASSLLQGVGELFF.

The V and J genes are TRBV27 and TRBJ1-5; 7 bases map to TRBD1. From germline, CDR1 is MNHEY and CDR2 SMNVEV (reference sequence). Losses at the gene ends were 8 bases for V and 4 bases for J; bases not matched to a gene: 8. The CDR3 is 14 residues long. The CDR3 sequence is CASGPQGMNQPQHF. CDR3 nucleotide sequence: TGTGCCAGCGGTCCACAGGGGATGAATCAGCCCCAGCATTTT.

This clone is a singleton in its sample. The V and J genes are TRBV5-5 and TRBJ2-1; 12 bases align to TRBD2. V lost 4 bases and J lost 4; bases outside the gene matches: 3. The CDR3 contains 15 residues. Germline values: CDR1 SGHKS, CDR2 YYEKEE (reference sequence). The CDR3, as DNA: TGTGCCAGCAGCCTAGCGGGAGGGAGGTACAATGAGCAGTTCTTC. Its translation: CASSLAGGRYNEQFF.

The chain uses TRBV5-8 and TRBJ2-1, with TRBD2 matching 14 bases. Trimming removed 3 bases from V and 1 base from J; junction bases left unmatched: 6. The CDR3 sequence is 18 residues long. The V gene's germline CDR1 is SGHTS and CDR2 YDEGEE. The CDR3 bases are TGTGCCAGCAGCTCGGGACTAGCGGGAGTTAGGTCCTACAATGAGCAGTTCTTC. Its protein is CASSSGLAGVRSYNEQFF.

The rearrangement joins TRBV11-2 to TRBJ1-3; the D gene is possibly TRBD1 (6 bases). The CDR3 is 14 residues long. The V gene lost 6 bases and the J gene lost 0 bases, with 9 bases spanning the gap. Germline values: CDR1 SGHAT, CDR2 FQNNGV. The CDR3 here is CASRGDTSGNTIYF. Written as DNA, the CDR3 is TGTGCCAGCAGAGGGGACACCTCTGGAAACACCATATATTTT.

This clone was seen a few times. The chain recombines TRBV25-1 with TRBJ2-5, with TRBD2 matching over 7 bases. Germline V gene data show CDR1 as MGHDK and CDR2 as SYGVNS. The CDR3 totals 12 residues. Trimming cost V 8 bases and J 3 bases; bases outside gene matches: 3. The CDR3 DNA reads as TGTGCCAGCGGTCGGGGGGAAGAGACCCAGTACTTC. Amino acid sequence: CASGRGEETQYF.

The V call is TRBV27, the J call TRBJ2-1; no definite D call. CDR3 length equals 13 residues. Germline CDR1 is MNHEY and CDR2 is SMNVEV (reference sequence). Trimming cost V 3 bases and J 5 bases, with 8 bases left between them. The CDR3 loop is CASSFARNNEQFF. In nucleotides, the CDR3 is TGTGCCAGCAGTTTCGCTAGGAACAATGAGCAGTTCTTC.

This clone was found a few times. This rearrangement joins TRBV5-6 to TRBJ1-1; D remains unclear. With 4 bases removed from V and 5 bases from J, the gap between germline ends came to 21 bases. Germline V CDR1 and CDR2: SGHDT, YYEEEE. This CDR3 contains 16 residues. CDR3 sequence: CASSPGGIGEWTEAFF. DNA of the CDR3: TGTGCCAGCAGCCCCGGAGGGATTGGGGAGTGGACTGAAGCTTTCTTT.

This clone has just a few counts. The chain has TRBV5-4 and TRBJ2-1; 10 positions agree with TRBD2. Germline-derived CDR1 and CDR2 are SGHNT and YYREEE (reference sequence). This CDR3 is 16 amino acids long. The trim removed 5 bases at V and 7 bases at J, leaving 12 bases unmatched. The CDR3 sequence is CASSSGLAPEGNEQFF. CDR3 bases: TGTGCCAGCAGTTCGGGACTAGCGCCCGAGGGTAATGAGCAGTTCTTC.

J is TRBJ2-1 and V is TRBV7-2; 8 nucleotides line up with TRBD2. CDR1 is SGHTA, CDR2 FQGNSA, per germline. Losses at the gene ends were 1 base for V and 7 bases for J; bases not matched to a gene: 6. The CDR3 is 15 residues long. This CDR3 is CASSLVFSGRNEQFF. The CDR3 nucleotides are TGTGCCAGCAGCTTAGTGTTCAGCGGGAGAAATGAGCAGTTCTTC.

The chain recombines TRBV6-6 with TRBJ2-1; 7 bases map to TRBD2. CDR1 and CDR2 (germline): MNHNY, SVGAGI (reference sequence). The ends lost 5 bases at V and 4 bases at J; junction bases unmatched: 5. The CDR3 loop spans 14 amino acids. This CDR3 is CASSPSGVYNEQFF. The CDR3 region has the DNA TGTGCCAGCAGTCCGAGCGGGGTTTACAATGAGCAGTTCTTC.

The chain links TRBV9 to TRBJ1-4; tentative D call: TRBD1 (6 bases). The length of the CDR3 is 14 residues. Germline CDR1 and CDR2: SGDLS and YYNGEE. V lost 3 bases, J lost 7 bases, and 13 bases lay in between. For the CDR3, the DNA is TGTGCCAGCAGCGCAGGGGTGGGTGGTGAAAAACTGTTTTTT. It is translated as CASSAGVGGEKLFF.